The following is a TCR beta chain sequence with its context. Sequencing used immunoSEQ multiplex PCR; TCRdb keeps in-frame clones, though not all of them. Found here are approximately 85,000 clones, 85% to 90% of them singletons; the top ten hold less than 9%. This entry comes from a study of control samples from healthy donors and cancer patients. This CDR3 is 15 amino acids long. The V and J ends lost 4 bases and 8 bases, in that order; junction bases with no gene match: 11. Germline CDR1 is MNHEY and CDR2 is SVGAGI. This TCR was sampled from a woman aged 55-69 years in good health. The chain links TRBV6-5 to TRBJ1-2; TRBD1 matches at 9 bases. Sequencing was carried out using blood. The CDR3 loop is CASSSTGGLTGGYTF. Written as DNA, the CDR3 is TGTGCCAGCAGTTCCACAGGGGGCTTAACGGGGGGCTACACCTTC.